The clone carrying this TCR beta chain was detected once. What it binds is unknown. Additional DNA sequences in this sample encode the identical CDR3. Donation came from healthy HIV-negative adults that had no recent acute infections or vaccinations. The data derive from a study of shared clonotypes between healthy human individuals. The repertoire was sequenced with immunoSEQ multiplex PCR; TCRdb's copy has only in-frame clones and lacks some. This sample has over a million clones, with about four fifths found just once. Study-level findings and limits: Generation of non-shared clonotypes was less probable than generation of clonotypes shared by all four donors. What limited the represented genetic and exposure-history diversity was the small number of donors.

The TCR originated in a young man in good health. Some clones in this sample may be carry-over from other donors' samples. The specimen sequenced was memory CD4+ T cells from PBMCs. Regarding subset: CD45RA-negative fraction.

The CDR3 is CASSFLGEETQYF. The CDR3 region has the DNA TGCGCCAGCAGCTTTCTAGGGGAAGAGACCCAGTACTTC. V and J are TRBV5-1 and TRBJ2-5; D is possibly TRBD1 (5 bases). Deletions cut 2 bases from V and 3 bases from J, with 8 bases between. This CDR3 contains 13 residues. Germline V gives CDR1 SGHRS, CDR2 YFSETQ.